This T cell receptor beta chain comes out of a study of T cell repertoires in cytomegalovirus infection. Across the whole study: CMV infection plus the matching HLA type was flagged by public TCR beta signatures.

Using its own MiXCR run on the reads, TCRdb lists one record per CDR3 protein. The sample records 680,000 or so distinct CDR3 sequences, 35% to 45% being singletons. The study, taken as a whole, reports: Adding up the frequency of public TCR beta families identified people who carried CMV plus the relevant HLA. It was HLA-C-restricted CMV-specific TCR beta clonotypes that dominated the response ex vivo.

Note on this clonotype: What it binds is not known.

Sequencing was performed on PBMCs. The TCR originated in a human donor in good health (CMV status not recorded). Some clones in this sample may be carry-over from other donors' samples.

As DNA, the CDR3 is TGTGCCAGCAGCCCGTGGAATTCACCCCTCCACTTT. Its translation is CASSPWNSPLHF. This sequence joins TRBV7-2 and TRBJ1-6, with D hard to call. V lost 5 bases and J 7 bases, leaving 6 bases between the germline ends. The germline gives CDR1 SGHTA, CDR2 FQGNSA. CDR3 length: 12 residues.